Listed here are 14 T cell receptor beta chains from one sample, sequenced in a study of T cell changes during pregnancy in multiple sclerosis. Sequencing used immunoSEQ multiplex PCR; TCRdb keeps in-frame clones, though not all of them. The repertoire holds roughly 59,000 clones, 80% to 95% seen once, with roughly 3% in the top ten. Specimen: CD8+ T cells from peripheral blood mononuclear cells, collected in the second trimester of pregnancy. These receptors were collected from a female donor with multiple sclerosis, enrolled in a pregnancy study.

In this sample, this clone turned up once. The chain combines TRBV27 with TRBJ1-1, with 8 nucleotides matching TRBD1. V was clipped by 6 bases and J by 4 bases; unmatched bases: 7. CDR1 and CDR2 (germline): MNHEY, SMNVEV (reference sequence). There are 14 residues in the CDR3. For the CDR3, the DNA is TGTGCCAGCAGACGCGGACAGGGACGCACTGAAGCTTTCTTT. Translating gives CASRRGQGRTEAFF.

The chain couples TRBV10-3 to TRBJ2-7, with D uncertain. Trimming cost V 4 bases and J 7 bases, with 8 bases left between them. This CDR3 is 11 amino acids long. Germline V gives CDR1 ENHRY, CDR2 SYGVKD. The CDR3 nucleotides are TGTGCCATCAGTGTATGGCAGGAGCAGTACTTC. Amino acids: CAISVWQEQYF.

The chain couples TRBV6-4 to TRBJ2-1; 8 nucleotides agree with TRBD2. V lost 4 bases, J lost 8 bases, and 13 bases stayed unmatched. The CDR3 has 16 amino acids. CDR1 MRHNA and CDR2 SNTAGT come from the germline V gene. The CDR3 region is CASSVAAGAGSDEQFF. In DNA form, the CDR3 reads TGTGCCAGCAGTGTGGCAGCGGGAGCAGGTAGCGATGAGCAGTTCTTC.

J is TRBJ2-5 and V is TRBV30; no firm D call. Germline loops: CDR1 GTSNPN, CDR2 SVGIG (reference sequence). With 4 bases removed from V and 0 bases from J, the gap between germline ends came to 6 bases. The CDR3 totals 12 residues. This CDR3 reads CAWTTYQETQYF. The CDR3 DNA reads as TGTGCCTGGACTACGTACCAAGAGACCCAGTACTTC.

The rearrangement uses TRBV9 and TRBJ1-1; unclear D gene. Germline V lookup: CDR1 SGDLS, CDR2 YYNGEE. This CDR3 has 12 amino acids. With 4 bases removed from V and 3 bases from J, the gap between germline ends came to 7 bases. The CDR3 protein is CASSPSDTEAFF. The DNA of the CDR3 is TGTGCCAGCAGCCCCTCGGACACTGAAGCTTTCTTT.

The chain links TRBV30 to TRBJ2-1, with 11 bases aligning to TRBD2. CDR1 GTSNPN and CDR2 SVGIG come from the germline V gene (reference sequence). The CDR3 contains 14 residues. Trimming removed 5 bases from V and 8 bases from J; junction bases left unmatched: 8. This CDR3 reads CAWGIAGGYDEQFF. The CDR3, as DNA: TGTGCCTGGGGGATAGCGGGAGGGTACGATGAGCAGTTCTTC. The full variable domain, completed using reference TRBV30 and TRBJ2-1, is SQTIHQWPATLVQPVGSPLSLECTVEGTSNPNLYWYRQAAGRGLQLLFYSVGIGQISSEVPQNLSASRPQDRQFILSSKKLLLSDSGFYLCAWGIAGGYDEQFFGPGTRLTVL.

CDR3 in amino acids: CASRYDRADTQYF. CDR3 coding DNA: TGTGCCAGCAGATATGACAGGGCAGATACGCAGTATTTT. This chain uses TRBV7-9 with TRBJ2-3; 7 bases match TRBD1. CDR3 size: 13 residues. The trim removed 6 bases at V and 4 bases at J, leaving 4 bases unmatched. Germline V gene sequence: CDR1 SEHNR, CDR2 FQNEAQ (reference sequence).

The chain carries TRBV2 and TRBJ2-1, with D unresolved. Trimming removed 8 bases from V and 0 bases from J, with 11 bases in between. The CDR3 covers 14 residues. Looked up from germline, CDR1 is SNHLY and CDR2 is FYNNEI. The CDR3 is CASLGPGSYNEQFF. As DNA, the CDR3 is TGTGCCAGCCTTGGCCCTGGCTCCTACAATGAGCAGTTCTTC. The full variable domain, its missing parts supplied by reference TRBV2 and TRBJ2-1, is EPEVTQTPSHQVTQMGQEVILRCVPISNHLYFYWYRQILGQKVEFLVSFYNNEISEKSEIFDDQFSVERPDGSNFTLKIRSTKLEDSAMYFCASLGPGSYNEQFFGPGTRLTVL.

The chain recombines TRBV30 with TRBJ1-1, with D possibly being TRBD1 (5 bases). V was pared by 0 bases and J by 2 bases, with 19 bases between. The CDR3 has 17 amino acids. Germline values: CDR1 GTSNPN, CDR2 SVGIG (reference sequence). CDR3 protein: CAWSVSRTTQLNTEAFF. CDR3 DNA sequence: TGTGCCTGGAGTGTCTCGAGGACAACACAATTAAACACTGAAGCTTTCTTT.

The rearrangement links TRBV7-9 to TRBJ2-3; TRBD1 is a possible D gene (5 bases). This CDR3 has 16 amino acids. In germline, CDR1 is SEHNR, CDR2 FQNEAQ (reference sequence). The V gene lost 1 base and the J gene lost 9 bases, with 20 bases spanning the gap. In DNA form, the CDR3 reads TGTGCCAGCAGCTTAGACGGCGACAGACCCCAAGGGACGCAGTATTTT. Its protein product is CASSLDGDRPQGTQYF.

The chain links TRBV28 to TRBJ2-4, with D perhaps TRBD1 (6 bases). The CDR3 loop spans 14 amino acids. Trimming took 5 bases from V and 8 from J, leaving 16 bases between them. CDR1 and CDR2 (germline): MDHEN, SYDVKM. The CDR3 spells CASSTSGDRDIQYF. CDR3 bases: TGTGCCAGCAGTACGTCAGGGGATAGGGACATTCAGTACTTC. The whole variable domain, remainder taken from reference TRBV28 and TRBJ2-4, is DVKVTQSSRYLVKRTGEKVFLECVQDMDHENMFWYRQDPGLGLRLIYFSYDVKMKEKGDIPEGYSVSREKKERFSLILESASTNQTSMYLCASSTSGDRDIQYFGAGTRLSVL.

The chain uses TRBV9 and TRBJ1-2; tentative D call: TRBD1 (5 bases). The CDR3 consists of 12 residues. The ends were cut back, 0 bases at V and 8 bases at J, with 8 bases in the middle. CDR1 SGDLS and CDR2 YYNGEE come from the germline V gene. The CDR3 spells CASSVEGMGYTF. The CDR3 region has the DNA TGTGCCAGCAGCGTAGAGGGGATGGGCTACACCTTC.

The chain recombines TRBV13 with TRBJ2-7; a possible D gene is TRBD2 (6 bases). Per the germline V gene, CDR1 is PRHDT and CDR2 is FYEKMQ (reference sequence). This CDR3 spans 13 amino acids. With 5 bases removed from V and 5 bases from J, the gap between germline ends came to 13 bases. The CDR3 protein is CASSVGSKHEQYF. The CDR3 bases are TGTGCCAGCAGCGTCGGGAGTAAGCACGAGCAGTACTTC.

The chain employs TRBV4-3 and TRBJ1-3; D gene uncertain. V shed 0 bases and J shed 0 bases, with 6 bases lying between them. CDR1 LGHNA and CDR2 YSLEER come from the germline V gene. CDR3 length: 15 residues. The CDR3 loop is CASSQDIPSGNTIYF. The CDR3 nucleotides are TGCGCCAGCAGCCAAGACATCCCCTCTGGAAACACCATATATTTT.